This passage covers 7 T cell receptor beta chains from one sample sequenced in a study of shared clonotypes between healthy human individuals. Positive CCR7 selection of CD45RO-negative cells yielded the naive CD8 cells, and terminally differentiated effector memory CD45RA+ cells were excluded. Here immunoSEQ multiplex PCR was the method, and the copy in TCRdb shows in-frame clones only, minus some. In the table there are 550,000 to 650,000 clones, 95% to 97% of which are singletons. The sequencing input was naive CD8+ T cells sorted from blood. The origin of the receptors is a woman aged 25 to 39 in good health.

The gene calls are TRBV5-6 and TRBJ2-1; the D gene could be TRBD1 or TRBD2 (5 bases each). V was trimmed by 4 bases and J by 0 bases, leaving 14 bases between them. CDR1 SGHDT and CDR2 YYEEEE come from the germline V gene. This CDR3 is built from 16 residues. The DNA of the CDR3 is TGTGCCAGCAGCCTGAGGGGTACAGCCTCCTACAATGAGCAGTTCTTC. Translated, it gives CASSLRGTASYNEQFF.

The chain employs TRBV5-4 and TRBJ1-1; TRBD1 might be the D (6 bases). Germline V gives CDR1 SGHNT, CDR2 YYREEE (reference sequence). The CDR3 length is 14 residues. Trimming removed 3 bases from V and 4 bases from J, with 13 bases in between. The CDR3 is CASSSHTGRTEAFF. The CDR3 coding sequence is TGTGCCAGCAGCTCGCATACAGGGCGCACTGAAGCTTTCTTT. The full variable domain, its missing parts supplied by reference TRBV5-4 and TRBJ1-1, is ETGVTQSPTHLIKTRGQQVTLRCSSQSGHNTVSWYQQALGQGPQFIFQYYREEENGRGNFPPRFSGLQFPNYSSELNVNALELDDSALYLCASSSHTGRTEAFFGQGTRLTVV.

The chain is built from TRBV12-5 and TRBJ2-2; 9 bases match TRBD2. The CDR3 spans 16 residues. Germline lookup yields CDR1 LGHNT and CDR2 FRNRAP. J was trimmed by 3 bases and V by 5 bases; bases with no gene match: 7. CDR3 sequence (DNA): TGTGCTAGTGGTAATATAGCGGGAGACGACACCGGGGAGCTGTTTTTT. It codes for CASGNIAGDDTGELFF.

This sequence joins TRBV7-3 and TRBJ2-1; tentatively, D is TRBD1 (5 bases). The CDR3 loop spans 15 amino acids. Between the trimmed V and J ends, which lost 5 bases and 5 bases, there was a span of 16 bases. Germline CDR1 and CDR2: SGHTA and FQGTGA. For the CDR3, the DNA is TGTGCCAGCAGCCCAGTCCAGGGCGGTCACAATGAGCAGTTCTTC. It yields the protein CASSPVQGGHNEQFF.

The chain carries TRBV15 and TRBJ2-7, with D possibly being TRBD2 (6 bases). CDR3 size: 19 residues. Germline CDR1 reads LNHNV; CDR2 reads YYDKDF (reference sequence). V was shortened by 5 bases and J by 1 base, with 27 bases between the two germline ends. The CDR3 DNA is TGTGCCACCAGCTCTTGGGGACTGGGACCGATGGGACCGTCCTACGAGCAGTACTTC. This gives the protein CATSSWGLGPMGPSYEQYF.

The chain employs TRBV19 and TRBJ2-5; TRBD2 aligns across 9 bases. This CDR3 comprises 14 residues. CDR1 is LNHDA and CDR2 is SQIVND in the germline V gene (reference sequence). The junction had 11 bases not matched to a gene; V was cut back by 10 bases and J by 5 bases. CDR3 region: CATNEGLAGETQYF. Here the CDR3 DNA reads TGTGCCACTAATGAGGGTCTAGCGGGGGAGACCCAGTACTTC.

V usage is TRBV7-9 and J usage is TRBJ2-3; no clear D. This CDR3 region has 17 residues. Trimming removed 0 bases from V and 0 bases from J, with 13 bases in between. CDR1 and CDR2 from the germline V gene are SEHNR and FQNEAQ (reference sequence). Here the CDR3 DNA reads TGTGCCAGCAGCTTAGCGCTGGGCTACCTGAGCACAGATACGCAGTATTTT. Translated: CASSLALGYLSTDTQYF. The full variable domain, its missing parts supplied by reference TRBV7-9 and TRBJ2-3, is DTGVSQNPRHKITKRGQNVTFRCDPISEHNRLYWYRQTLGQGPEFLTYFQNEAQLEKSRLLSDRFSAERPKGSFSTLEIQRTEQGDSAMYLCASSLALGYLSTDTQYFGPGTRLTVL.